These 18 T cell receptor beta chains were all obtained from the same sample, sequenced in a study of metastatic and nonmetastatic thyroid tumors (dated by TCRdb to the early 2020s). Receptor libraries were prepared by PCR. The sequencer listed for this sample is Illumina HiSeq 4000. TCRdb reprocessed the public reads (quality trimming at Q25 with fastp, clone calling with MiXCR) and kept in-frame beta chains. The sample has approximately 15,000 clones on record, 9.5% to 15% of them singletons. Roughly 31% of the sample is taken by the ten largest. None of the patients had been given any treatment before thyroid surgery. Material for sequencing was blood. These receptors all stem from a female donor with papillary thyroid cancer or a benign thyroid nodule (not recorded which). Some clones in this sample may be carry-over from other donors' samples.

This clone appeared a few times. A junction boundary mismatches the germline segment, possibly from a read error. V usage is TRBV15 and J usage is TRBJ1-2; 7 bases are shared with TRBD1. The CDR3 is made up of 13 amino acids. Per germline, CDR1 LNHNV and CDR2 YYDKDF (reference sequence). CDR3 nucleotides: TGCCCCACCTCGGCAGGGGGTAACTATGGCTACACCTTC. Amino acids: CPTSAGGNYGYTF.

The table lists this clone with many counts. This sequence joins TRBV4-3 and TRBJ1-6; 8 bases are shared with TRBD1. This CDR3 has 15 amino acids. With 2 bases clipped from V and 10 bases from J, the junction kept 7 bases outside the gene matches. Germline V lookup: CDR1 LGHNA, CDR2 YSLEER. CDR3 sequence reads: CASSQHDRGASPLHF. The CDR3 coding sequence is TGCGCCAGCAGCCAACACGACAGGGGAGCGTCACCCCTCCACTTT.

By share, this clone counts as medium-sized (0.01 to 0.1%). V and J are TRBV6-1 and TRBJ2-2; D perhaps matches TRBD1 (6 bases). The CDR3 totals 13 residues. Germline V gene sequence: CDR1 MNHNS, CDR2 SASEGT. The CDR3 nucleotides are TGTTCGACGGCCAGGGGCCCCACCGGGGAGCTGTTTTTT. Residues: CSTARGPTGELFF.

As to this clone: Mismatch with germline at one junction end may stem from a read error. The V call is TRBV5-6, the J call TRBJ2-2; D unclear. The germline CDR1 and CDR2 sequences are SGHDT and YYEEEE. The CDR3 contains 15 residues. The CDR3 nucleotides are TGTGCCAGCAGCTTGGGTGCAACGAACACCGTGGAGCTGTTTTTT. Its translation: CASSLGATNTVELFF.

Details on this clone: A much larger clone lies a single base off, so this may be a read error. The chain is built from TRBV7-2 and TRBJ1-1; no reliable D call. The CDR3 runs to 14 residues. V was trimmed by 10 bases and J by 3 bases, leaving 18 bases between them. Per the germline V gene, CDR1 is SGHTA and CDR2 is FQGNSA. The CDR3 region has the DNA TGTGCCAACTCCCTCCGGGTAGAGGACACTGAAGCTTTCTTT. Its protein product is CANSLRVEDTEAFF.

This clone has ten or more counts. The CDR3 region has the DNA TGCAGTGCTATTTTACGGAACCAAGAGACCCAGTACTTC. The encoded protein is CSAILRNQETQYF. V and J are TRBV20-1 and TRBJ2-5; the D is unclear. The germline gives CDR1 DFQATT, CDR2 SNEGSKA (reference sequence). The germline V and J ends were trimmed by 4 bases and 0 bases, with 9 bases remaining between them. The CDR3 totals 13 residues.

The chain combines TRBV30 with TRBJ1-2; D ambiguous. The V end was cut by 2 bases, the J end by 6 bases, with 4 bases between. Germline CDR1 and CDR2: GTSNPN and SVGIG (reference sequence). The CDR3 sequence is 10 residues long. The CDR3 DNA follows: TGTGCCTGGAGTTCGGATGGCTACACCTTC. Its protein product is CAWSSDGYTF.

Worth noting for this clone: An end of the junction differs from the germline gene, which may be a read error. V usage is TRBV3-1 and J usage is TRBJ1-4; TRBD1 matches 7 bases. This CDR3 has 15 amino acids. Germline CDR1 reads LGHDT; CDR2 reads YNNKEL (reference sequence). The CDR3 bases are TGTGCCAGCGGCCAAGCAGTCAGGGGGGAAGGGGAACTGTTTTTT. The encoded protein is CASGQAVRGEGELFF. Looking up the rest from reference TRBV3-1 and TRBJ1-4 gives the full variable domain: DTAVSQTPKYLVTQMGNDKSIKCEQNLGHDTMYWYKQDSKKFLKIMFSYNNKELIINETVPNRFSPKSPDKAHLNLHINSLELGDSAVYFCASGQAVRGEGELFFGSGTQLSVL.

This clone has a count of ten or more. This may arise from a read error, as a much more abundant clone is one base away. This sequence joins TRBV6-2 or TRBV6-3 and TRBJ2-5; D may be TRBD1 (6 bases). Germline CDR1 and CDR2: MNHEY and SVGEGT. The CDR3 is 13 amino acids. In DNA, the CDR3 is TGTGCCAGCAGTAGGACAGCGGAAGAGACCCAGTGCTTC. Residues: CASSRTAEETQCF.

This clone is labeled medium-sized (0.01 to 0.1%). The chain has TRBV6-1 and TRBJ1-3, with D possibly TRBD1 on 5 matching bases. Trimming removed 6 bases at V and 2 bases at J, with 17 bases between. Germline CDR1 MNHNS, CDR2 SASEGT. The CDR3 covers 16 residues. This CDR3 is CASSPRLGTPGNTIYF. The CDR3 DNA follows: TGTGCCAGCAGCCCGCGTCTGGGGACCCCTGGAAACACCATATATTTT.

This clone was counted at least ten times. The chain employs TRBV19 and TRBJ1-4, with 7 bases that match TRBD1. The CDR3 runs 16 residues. Germline V gene sequence: CDR1 LNHDA, CDR2 SQIVND (reference sequence). The J segment lost 8 bases and the V segment lost 5 bases, leaving 14 bases of the junction unmatched. CDR3 in amino acids: CASSLQGGVRGEKLFF. The DNA of the CDR3 is TGTGCCAGTAGTCTTCAGGGGGGGGTTCGGGGCGAAAAACTGTTTTTT.

A single count supports this clone. A much larger clone is a single base away; this may be a read error. The chain is built from TRBV7-3 and TRBJ2-5; D not resolved. The CDR3 totals 13 residues. V shed 7 bases and J shed 4 bases, with 13 bases lying between them. CDR1 and CDR2 from the germline V gene are SGHTA and FQGTGA. The CDR3 here is CASTRRVLETQYF. In DNA form, the CDR3 reads TGTGCCAGCACGAGAAGAGTCTTAGAGACCCAGTACTTC.

This clone was detected ten times or more. The gene calls are TRBV6-5 and TRBJ1-1, with a weak D call TRBD1 (5 bases). V was pared by 0 bases and J by 5 bases, with 13 bases between. Germline CDR1 and CDR2: MNHEY and SVGAGI. The CDR3 sequence is 15 residues long. The DNA for the CDR3 is TGTGCCAGCAGTTACTCGGGGGGGTCGGGAACTGAAGCTTTCTTT. Translated: CASSYSGGSGTEAFF.

Points on this clone: A read error is possible here, since a much larger clone lies one base away. The genes are TRBV5-4 and TRBJ2-2; tentative D call: TRBD1 (6 bases). CDR1 SGHNT and CDR2 YYREEE come from the germline V gene (reference sequence). V lost 2 bases to trimming and J lost 11 bases, with 13 bases between them. There are 13 residues in the CDR3. The CDR3 nucleotides are TGTGCCAGCAGCTTACAGGACAGTGATGAGCTGTTTTTT. It is translated as CASSLQDSDELFF.

This clone has only a few counts. In DNA, the CDR3 is TGTGCCAGCAGTTACGCGGACAGAGTTTTAGAGACCCAGTACTTC. Translation: CASSYADRVLETQYF. The genes are TRBV6-2 or TRBV6-3 and TRBJ2-5; D possibly corresponds to TRBD1 (6 bases). CDR3 size: 15 residues. Trimming removed 2 bases at V and 4 bases at J, with 14 bases between. Germline V gives CDR1 MNHEY, CDR2 SVGEGT.

This clone is judged medium-sized. This chain connects TRBV19 to TRBJ1-2, with D perhaps matching TRBD1 (5 bases). Trimming removed 5 bases at V and 4 bases at J, with 11 bases between. This CDR3 comprises 13 residues. Germline V gene lookup returns CDR1 LNHDA and CDR2 SQIVND (reference sequence). The CDR3 DNA reads TGTGCCAGTAGTCCCTCCAGGGCCTATGGCTACACCTTC. The encoded protein is CASSPSRAYGYTF.

This clone was counted many times. Being one base from a much bigger clone, this may be a read error. The chain recombines TRBV4-1 with TRBJ2-7; TRBD1 matches 8 bases. The CDR3 extends over 15 amino acids. The germline V gene has CDR1 MGHRA and CDR2 YSYEKL. V gave up 6 bases and J gave up 8 bases; unmatched junction bases: 15. CDR3 in amino acids: CASSLLQGAPGKQYF. For the CDR3, the DNA is TGCGCCAGCAGTTTGTTGCAGGGGGCGCCGGGGAAGCAGTACTTC.

This clone was seen ten or more times. CDR3: CASTKDGTNEKLFF. The CDR3 DNA reads TGTGCCAGCACCAAGGATGGGACTAATGAAAAACTGTTTTTT. The chain carries TRBV6-2 or TRBV6-3 and TRBJ1-4; no definite D call. V gave up 7 bases and J gave up 2 bases, with 11 bases separating them. This CDR3 has 14 amino acids. The germline CDR1 and CDR2 sequences are MNHEY and SVGEGT.